The TCR beta chain under discussion was sequenced for a study of T cell responses to AZD1222 COVID-19 vaccine. As regards this clone: Its cognate antigen is unknown.

The protocol was immunoSEQ multiplex PCR, while the TCRdb copy is restricted to in-frame clones and leaves out a portion. This table has some 86,000 clones, about 88% appearing once. General study points: Unmutated variant regions are reportedly the target of nearly half of TCRs that are spike-specific. It was only a handful of AZD1222 recipients who were seropositive at baseline. Clonal diversity may have been underestimated, and the donors were mostly white British, with more females than males. Spike-wide coverage was observed for vaccine-associated CD4 TCRs, with dominant responses at 160-218 and 743-854.

The length of the CDR3 is 16 residues. From germline, CDR1 is SGHRS and CDR2 YFSETQ. Trimming took off 0 bases at V and 0 bases at J, with 12 bases between the two ends. The source of this sequence is an adult who received the AZD1222 COVID-19 vaccine. The material sequenced was peripheral blood, taken 28 days after the second AZD1222 dose. The V and J genes are TRBV5-1 and TRBJ1-1, with D maybe TRBD1 (6 bases). The CDR3 region is CASSLAGALMNTEAFF. DNA for the CDR3: TGCGCCAGCAGCTTGGCAGGGGCCTTGATGAACACTGAAGCTTTCTTT.